What follows are 21 T cell receptor beta chains derived from one specimen sequenced in a study of cytomegalovirus exposure and HLA in healthy donors. This table comes from immunoSEQ multiplex PCR, and its TCRdb copy is limited to in-frame clones, with some not included. Among about 88,000 clones, approximately 88% were seen once, and the ten largest hold around 10%. Sequencing was performed on PBMCs. These TCRs come from a woman aged 18-35 years in good health and CMV-seropositive.

This clone was seen ten or more times. The DNA of the CDR3 is TGTGCCAGCAGTCCGCGGGGGTCGCGGACCGGGGAGCTGTTTTTT. It translates to CASSPRGSRTGELFF. The rearrangement joins TRBV27 to TRBJ2-2; 7 bases line up with TRBD2. The CDR3 has 15 residues. V dropped 5 bases and J dropped 5; count of bases not matched to a gene: 8. Germline lookup yields CDR1 MNHEY and CDR2 SMNVEV (reference sequence).

The V call is TRBV25-1, the J call TRBJ2-5, with 8 bases lining up with TRBD1. CDR3 length equals 13 residues. With 0 bases clipped from V and 8 bases from J, the junction kept 2 bases outside the gene matches. Per the germline V gene, CDR1 is MGHDK and CDR2 is SYGVNS. The CDR3 sequence is CASSEYPGGTQYF. The CDR3 DNA follows: TGTGCCAGCAGTGAATATCCAGGGGGCACCCAGTACTTC.

This chain links TRBV25-1 with TRBJ1-2; D might be TRBD1 (6 bases). The CDR3 sequence is 14 residues long. V was trimmed by 0 bases and J by 6 bases, leaving 11 bases between them. The germline CDR1 and CDR2 sequences are MGHDK and SYGVNS. The CDR3 DNA reads as TGTGCCAGCAGTGAATATACAGGGCGGAATGGCTACACCTTC. Protein product: CASSEYTGRNGYTF.

The CDR3 DNA reads TGTGCCACCAGCAGAGCTCACTATCTCACAGATACGCAGTATTTT. Its protein product is CATSRAHYLTDTQYF. The chain joins TRBV15 to TRBJ2-3, with no clear D. The CDR3 runs to 15 residues. Deletions cut 1 base from V and 2 bases from J, with 10 bases between. Germline V lookup: CDR1 LNHNV, CDR2 YYDKDF (reference sequence).

This clone occurred a few times. The rearrangement links TRBV2 to TRBJ1-1; perhaps TRBD1 as D (5 bases). V dropped 7 bases and J dropped 1 base, with 10 bases sitting between them. The CDR3 runs 13 residues. Germline V lookup: CDR1 SNHLY, CDR2 FYNNEI. The CDR3: CASTQTANTEAFF. As DNA, the CDR3 is TGTGCCAGCACCCAGACAGCGAACACTGAAGCTTTCTTT.

The rearrangement uses TRBV6-5 and TRBJ1-2; 7 bases are shared with TRBD1. Germline V gene sequence: CDR1 MNHEY, CDR2 SVGAGI. V trimming: 6 bases; J trimming: 8 bases; junction bases outside the gene matches: 9. The CDR3 consists of 13 residues. CDR3 amino acids: CASREQGLYGYTF. The DNA of the CDR3 is TGTGCCAGCAGAGAACAGGGGTTGTACGGCTACACCTTC.

J is TRBJ1-2 and V is TRBV14, with D tentatively TRBD1 (5 bases). CDR1 and CDR2 (germline): SGHDN, FVKESK. Deletions cut 4 bases from V and 4 bases from J, with 19 bases between. CDR3 length: 16 residues. In nucleotides, the CDR3 is TGTGCCAGCAGCCTTAACCCAGGGCGGGACCTCTATGGCTACACCTTC. It is translated as CASSLNPGRDLYGYTF.

The chain employs TRBV29-1 and TRBJ1-1; D ambiguous. The CDR3 loop spans 13 amino acids. Germline V gives CDR1 SQVTM, CDR2 ANQGSEA. V lost 8 bases, J lost 0 bases, and 13 bases lay in between. DNA for the CDR3: TGCAGCTCGGAGGCGGGGATGAACACTGAAGCTTTCTTT. Protein product: CSSEAGMNTEAFF. Variable domain in full (rest from reference TRBV29-1 and TRBJ1-1): SAVISQKPSRDICQRGTSLTIQCQVDSQVTMMFWYRQQPGQSLTLIATANQGSEATYESGFVIDKFPISRPNLTFSTLTVSNMSPEDSSIYLCSSEAGMNTEAFFGQGTRLTVV.

The rearrangement links TRBV7-9 to TRBJ2-7; 7 bases fit TRBD1. The CDR3 runs to 15 residues. V lost 5 bases to trimming and J lost 9 bases; unmatched junction nucleotides: 16. Looked up from germline, CDR1 is SEHNR and CDR2 is FQNEAQ (reference sequence). Here the CDR3 reads CASSLGQAQVPGQYF. CDR3 nucleotides: TGTGCCAGCAGCCTTGGACAGGCGCAAGTCCCCGGGCAGTACTTC.

The chain is built from TRBV19 and TRBJ1-5; D possibly corresponds to TRBD1 (6 bases). Trimming took off 4 bases at V and 5 bases at J, with 9 bases between the two ends. The germline V gene has CDR1 LNHDA and CDR2 SQIVND (reference sequence). The CDR3 spans 13 residues. CDR3 sequence: CASSRDIHQPQHF. The CDR3, as DNA: TGTGCCAGTAGTAGGGACATCCATCAGCCCCAGCATTTT.

V is TRBV28 and J is TRBJ2-2, with D perhaps matching TRBD2 (7 bases). CDR1 and CDR2 (germline): MDHEN, SYDVKM. This CDR3 comprises 15 residues. V was clipped by 2 bases and J by 5 bases, with 12 bases between them. CDR3 residues: CASSLTGRGTGELFF. The CDR3 DNA reads TGTGCCAGCAGTTTAACAGGGAGGGGTACCGGGGAGCTGTTTTTT.

The V call is TRBV4-2, the J call TRBJ1-6; 8 bases fit TRBD1. The CDR3 is made up of 17 amino acids. Germline values: CDR1 LGHNA, CDR2 YNFKEQ. J was trimmed by 13 bases and V by 6 bases; bases with no gene match: 20. CDR3 DNA sequence: TGTGCCAGCAGTTCGCAGGCGGACAGGGTCGGCGAGAGGCCCCTCCACTTT. Its protein is CASSSQADRVGERPLHF.

This clone was observed once. This sequence joins TRBV7-3 and TRBJ2-1, with TRBD2 as a possible D gene (7 bases). Germline V lookup: CDR1 SGHTA, CDR2 FQGTGA. Deletions cut 2 bases from V and 2 bases from J, with 10 bases between. The CDR3 runs to 15 residues. CDR3 residues: CASSLWGGPYNEQFF. DNA for the CDR3: TGTGCCAGCAGCTTATGGGGGGGGCCCTACAATGAGCAGTTCTTC.

The DNA of the CDR3 is TGTGCCAGCAGTAACTATTCCTACGAGCAGTACTTC. It is translated as CASSNYSYEQYF. The V call is TRBV28, the J call TRBJ2-7; no firm D call. In germline, CDR1 is MDHEN, CDR2 SYDVKM. CDR3 length equals 12 residues. Trimming cost V 5 bases and J 1 base, with 6 bases left between them.

This chain connects TRBV5-4 to TRBJ1-6, with TRBD1 identical over 8 bases. CDR3 length: 16 amino acids. Germline lookup yields CDR1 SGHNT and CDR2 YYREEE (reference sequence). Trimming removed 4 bases from V and 3 bases from J; junction bases left unmatched: 6. The CDR3 DNA follows: TGTGCCAGCAGCACGGGACAGGAGAGCTATAATTCACCCCTCCACTTT. Translating it yields CASSTGQESYNSPLHF.

V and J are TRBV4-1 and TRBJ2-1; D call uncertain. The V end lost 1 base, the J end lost 0 bases, and 7 bases lay between the germline ends. CDR1 and CDR2 (germline): MGHRA, YSYEKL. This CDR3 has 15 amino acids. This CDR3 reads CASSQVSSSYNEQFF. The CDR3 DNA is TGCGCCAGCAGCCAAGTAAGTAGCTCCTACAATGAGCAGTTCTTC.

V gene TRBV29-1 combines with J gene TRBJ2-5, with D possibly being TRBD1 (6 bases). The CDR3 spans 13 residues. V lost 1 base to trimming and J lost 4 bases, with 10 bases between them. Germline V gene sequence: CDR1 SQVTM, CDR2 ANQGSEA. CDR3 loop: CSVEVGAGETQYF. CDR3 sequence (DNA): TGCAGCGTTGAAGTGGGGGCAGGAGAGACCCAGTACTTC.

This clone was counted between two and nine times. The V gene is TRBV7-9, the J gene TRBJ1-1; no definite D call. The V gene lost 7 bases and the J gene lost 2 bases, with 2 bases spanning the gap. The CDR3 length is 10 residues. In germline, CDR1 is SEHNR, CDR2 FQNEAQ (reference sequence). The DNA for the CDR3 is TGTGCCAGCACTAACACTGAAGCTTTCTTT. Amino acid sequence: CASTNTEAFF.

V is TRBV9 and J is TRBJ1-4, with D hard to call. Looked up from germline, CDR1 is SGDLS and CDR2 is YYNGEE. Trimming pared 0 bases from V and 3 bases from J, leaving 6 bases between. This CDR3 contains 14 residues. CDR3 protein: CASSVDSSNEKLFF. In DNA form, the CDR3 reads TGTGCCAGCAGCGTAGACAGCTCTAATGAAAAACTGTTTTTT. Full variable domain (remainder filled in from reference TRBV9 and TRBJ1-4): DSGVTQTPKHLITATGQRVTLRCSPRSGDLSVYWYQQSLDQGLQFLIQYYNGEERAKGNILERFSAQQFPDLHSELNLSSLELGDSALYFCASSVDSSNEKLFFGSGTQLSVL.

The V and J genes are TRBV5-1 and TRBJ1-3; D not resolved. Germline CDR1 is SGHRS and CDR2 is YFSETQ. The V end was cut by 0 bases, the J end by 2 bases, with 6 bases between. The CDR3 contains 14 residues. The CDR3 protein is CASSLGGTGNTIYF. In nucleotides, the CDR3 is TGCGCCAGCAGCTTGGGAGGCACTGGAAACACCATATATTTT. The full variable domain, completed using reference TRBV5-1 and TRBJ1-3, is KAGVTQTPRYLIKTRGQQVTLSCSPISGHRSVSWYQQTPGQGLQFLFEYFSETQRNKGNFPGRFSGRQFSNSRSEMNVSTLELGDSALYLCASSLGGTGNTIYFGEGSWLTVV.

The chain joins TRBV4-3 to TRBJ2-5; no clear D gene. This CDR3 is 13 amino acids long. V lost 4 bases and J lost 3, with 9 bases in between. Germline V CDR1 and CDR2: LGHNA, YSLEER. In nucleotides, the CDR3 is TGCGCCAGCAGCCTTTGGGCAGAAGAGACCCAGTACTTC. Amino acid sequence: CASSLWAEETQYF.